This passage covers 20 T cell receptor beta chains from one sample sequenced in a study of cytomegalovirus exposure and HLA in healthy donors. Vbeta (60) and Jbeta (13) primers were used in the PCR. Repertoires were generated with immunoSEQ multiplex PCR, while TCRdb's copy carries only in-frame clones and drops some. The sample has more than 110,000 clones; approximately 80% are singletons. Sequenced sample: PBMCs. The receptors were gathered from a male donor in good health and CMV-seronegative.

By share, this clone counts as medium-sized (0.01 to 0.1%). The CDR3 DNA follows: TGCGCCAGCAGCCAAGATCCCCAGGTCGGGAGCTCCTACAATGAGCAGTTCTTC. Its translation: CASSQDPQVGSSYNEQFF. This chain uses TRBV4-3 with TRBJ2-1; TRBD2 might be the D (6 bases). The CDR3 has 18 amino acids. Per the germline V gene, CDR1 is LGHNA and CDR2 is YSLEER. V lost 0 bases, J lost 0 bases, and 15 bases lay in between.

The chain joins TRBV7-6 to TRBJ2-7, with 10 bases aligning to TRBD1. Germline V gene sequence: CDR1 SGHVS, CDR2 FNYEAQ. After removal of 4 bases from V and 4 bases from J, the junction contained 4 bases not matched to a gene. The CDR3 extends over 14 amino acids. CDR3 in DNA: TGTGCCAGCAGCTCGGCGGGACAGGGGTACGAGCAGTACTTC. It is translated as CASSSAGQGYEQYF.

This clone was found once. The V and J genes are TRBV9 and TRBJ2-4, with 8 bases that match TRBD1. The CDR3 spans 14 residues. The V gene's germline CDR1 is SGDLS and CDR2 YYNGEE. V trimming: 3 bases; J trimming: 7 bases; junction bases outside the gene matches: 6. The CDR3 nucleotides read TGTGCCAGCAGCGACCAGGGGGCTTGGAACATTCAGTACTTC. As protein: CASSDQGAWNIQYF.

V is TRBV5-4 and J is TRBJ1-2; TRBD1 aligns across 10 bases. The CDR3 spans 16 residues. V lost 4 bases, J lost 3 bases, and 9 bases stayed unmatched. Germline assignment: CDR1 SGHNT and CDR2 YYREEE (reference sequence). The CDR3 nucleotides are TGTGCCAGCAGCCATGGGGGGGACAGGGGCCACTATGGCTACACCTTC. Translating gives CASSHGGDRGHYGYTF.

CDR3 DNA: TGTGCCAGTGAAAACCCGGGACAGGGGATATCCATTACCGCCTCGGCTTTCTTT. This codes for CASENPGQGISITASAFF. The chain is built from TRBV19 and TRBJ1-1; the match to TRBD1 covers 10 bases. V was pared by 8 bases and J by 11 bases, with 26 bases of the junction left unmatched. Germline V lookup: CDR1 LNHDA, CDR2 SQIVND (reference sequence). The CDR3 totals 18 residues.

The chain carries TRBV5-4 and TRBJ2-1; 7 bases line up with TRBD2. Per germline, CDR1 SGHNT and CDR2 YYREEE (reference sequence). V shed 2 bases and J 5 bases; nucleotides not matched to a gene: 13. This CDR3 has 17 amino acids. This CDR3 reads CASSFGGDYASNNEQFF. DNA of the CDR3: TGTGCCAGCAGCTTTGGTGGGGACTATGCTTCGAACAATGAGCAGTTCTTC. Full variable domain (outside the CDR3, taken from reference TRBV5-4 and TRBJ2-1): ETGVTQSPTHLIKTRGQQVTLRCSSQSGHNTVSWYQQALGQGPQFIFQYYREEENGRGNFPPRFSGLQFPNYSSELNVNALELDDSALYLCASSFGGDYASNNEQFFGPGTRLTVL.

The chain joins TRBV11-2 to TRBJ2-2, with 8 bases matching TRBD1. This CDR3 region has 15 residues. Unmatched junction bases numbered 3, after V lost 6 bases and J lost 0 bases. Germline V CDR1 and CDR2: SGHAT, FQNNGV. The CDR3 region is CASRATGANTGELFF. The DNA for the CDR3 is TGTGCCAGCAGGGCGACAGGGGCGAACACCGGGGAGCTGTTTTTT.

V is TRBV7-9 and J is TRBJ1-1; 7 bases agree with TRBD1. The CDR3 runs to 14 residues. With 2 bases clipped from V and 4 bases from J, the junction kept 4 bases outside the gene matches. Germline lookup yields CDR1 SEHNR and CDR2 FQNEAQ (reference sequence). The CDR3 loop is CASSLTGAGTEAFF. The DNA of the CDR3 is TGTGCCAGCAGCTTAACAGGGGCGGGCACTGAAGCTTTCTTT.

The CDR3 loop reads CASSPTRGENTEAFF. CDR3 DNA: TGTGCCAGCAGCCCCACGCGGGGCGAGAACACTGAAGCTTTCTTT. V gene TRBV9 combines with J gene TRBJ1-1; perhaps TRBD1 as D (5 bases). The CDR3 is 15 residues long. CDR1 and CDR2 from the germline V gene are SGDLS and YYNGEE. The ends were cut back, 4 bases at V and 1 base at J, with 14 bases in the middle.

This rearrangement joins TRBV19 to TRBJ2-1, with 8 bases identical to TRBD2. The CDR3 is made up of 14 amino acids. Per the germline V gene, CDR1 is LNHDA and CDR2 is SQIVND (reference sequence). Germline trimming cut 6 bases from V and 7 bases from J; bases unmatched to any gene: 8. CDR3 sequence: CASRYSGSANEQFF. CDR3 DNA sequence: TGTGCCAGTAGATACAGCGGGAGCGCAAATGAGCAGTTCTTC.

The chain is built from TRBV25-1 and TRBJ2-5; 9 positions match TRBD2. V shed 1 base and J 2 bases; nucleotides not matched to a gene: 8. Germline V CDR1 and CDR2: MGHDK, SYGVNS. The CDR3 runs to 17 residues. CDR3 loop: CASSEFPASGTQETQYF. In DNA, the CDR3 is TGTGCCAGCAGTGAATTCCCGGCTAGCGGGACGCAAGAGACCCAGTACTTC.

This clone has more than one count but fewer than ten. This sequence joins TRBV11-3 and TRBJ2-2; D is perhaps TRBD2 (6 bases). Trimming left V 7 bases short and J 4 bases short, with 16 bases between. Per the germline V gene, CDR1 is SGHNT and CDR2 is YENEEA. The CDR3 loop spans 15 amino acids. CDR3 loop: CASTMGGMSTGELFF. As DNA, the CDR3 is TGTGCCAGCACCATGGGGGGAATGTCCACCGGGGAGCTGTTTTTT.

This chain joins TRBV7-3 and TRBJ2-6; TRBD1 is a possible D gene (6 bases). CDR1 and CDR2 from the germline V gene are SGHTA and FQGTGA. V was cut by 2 bases and J by 1 base, with 18 bases left in between. This CDR3 region has 19 residues. The DNA for the CDR3 is TGTGCCAGCAGCTTAGAACAGGGCTTTTATCGATCTGGGGCCAACGTCCTGACTTTC. Its protein is CASSLEQGFYRSGANVLTF.

This chain connects TRBV30 to TRBJ2-1, with TRBD2 matching 13 bases. The CDR3 consists of 14 residues. Trimming removed 1 base from V and 15 bases from J; junction bases left unmatched: 9. Germline V gives CDR1 GTSNPN, CDR2 SVGIG (reference sequence). The CDR3 nucleotides read TGTGCCTGGAGTGCTGGACTAGCGGGAGAGCCCCTGTTCTTC. Its translation is CAWSAGLAGEPLFF.

This sequence joins TRBV5-4 and TRBJ1-6, with TRBD1 identical over 9 bases. CDR3 length: 16 amino acids. Germline V lookup: CDR1 SGHNT, CDR2 YYREEE (reference sequence). The junction had 5 bases not matched to a gene; V was cut back by 0 bases and J by 7 bases. DNA for the CDR3: TGTGCCAGCAGCTTGGCCCCCACAGGGGGCAATTCACCCCTCCACTTT. Its translation is CASSLAPTGGNSPLHF.

For the CDR3, the DNA is TGTGCCAGCAGCCAAGGGGGACTAGCAGTCCACCCTCAAGAGACCCAGTACTTC. This translates into CASSQGGLAVHPQETQYF. The genes are TRBV14 and TRBJ2-5; 9 nucleotides line up with TRBD2. The CDR3 is 18 residues long. The V and J ends lost 1 base and 2 bases, in that order; junction bases with no gene match: 11. Germline-derived CDR1 and CDR2 are SGHDN and FVKESK.

The CDR3 reads CASSLAPPGGSYEQYF. The DNA for the CDR3 is TGTGCCAGCAGTTTAGCACCGCCAGGGGGCAGCTACGAGCAGTACTTC. This chain links TRBV27 with TRBJ2-5; 8 positions match TRBD1. Near its end, the DNA agrees better with TRBJ2-7, so the J call may be wrong. The V gene's germline CDR1 is MNHEY and CDR2 SMNVEV (reference sequence). The CDR3 totals 16 residues.

The chain joins TRBV7-3 to TRBJ2-5, with 7 nucleotides matching TRBD1. The CDR3 length is 13 residues. CDR1 and CDR2 from the germline V gene are SGHTA and FQGTGA. Trimming cost V 5 bases and J 5 bases; bases outside gene matches: 5. The CDR3 DNA follows: TGTGCCAGCAGCCCCCGGACAGGTGAGACCCAGTACTTC. Translation: CASSPRTGETQYF. Drawing the rest from reference TRBV7-3 and TRBJ2-5, the complete variable domain is GAGVSQTPSNKVTEKGKYVELRCDPISGHTALYWYRQSLGQGPEFLIYFQGTGAADDSGLPNDRFFAVRPEGSVSTLKIQRTERGDSAVYLCASSPRTGETQYFGPGTRLLVL.

The chain recombines TRBV7-2 with TRBJ2-7, with 7 bases fitting TRBD1. Germline CDR1 is SGHTA and CDR2 is FQGNSA. The CDR3 runs 12 residues. Germline trimming cut 5 bases from V and 4 bases from J; bases unmatched to any gene: 2. The CDR3: CASSPTGYEQYF. The DNA for the CDR3 is TGTGCCAGCAGCCCGACAGGGTACGAGCAGTACTTC.

J is TRBJ1-1 and V is TRBV6-5; D is undetermined. The CDR3 length is 12 residues. V lost 5 bases to trimming and J lost 11 bases, with 15 bases between them. Germline V gives CDR1 MNHEY, CDR2 SVGAGI. This chain's CDR3 is CASSPQSGMAFF. The CDR3 bases are TGTGCCAGCAGTCCCCAATCGGGGATGGCTTTCTTT.